The rows below give T cell receptor beta chains drawn from one sample of a study of Graves' ophthalmopathy and Graves' hyperthyroidism. TCRdb processed the multiplex PCR reads anew with MiXCR; each CDR3 protein has one entry. The table has over a million distinct CDR3 sequences, 36% seen once. The specimen sequenced was peripheral blood or thyroid tissue (not recorded which). The receptors stem from an adult man with Graves' hyperthyroidism. Both conserved end residues are part of each CDR3. A D gene is named only where the DNA matches it firmly. Clone size is stated in some rows and not others, as once, few, many or a class when expanded.

v_gene	abundance	j_gene	d_gene	CDR3aa	CDR3nt
TRBV29-1	NA	TRBJ1-2	NA	CSVDLGMNTGYTF	TGCAGCGTTGATTTGGGGATGAACACTGGCTACACCTTC
TRBV9	NA	TRBJ2-2	NA	CASSVFVGSGELFF	TGTGCCAGCAGCGTATTCGTAGGTTCCGGGGAGCTGTTTTTT
TRBV9	many	TRBJ1-6	NA	CASSVATANSPLHF	TGTGCCAGCAGCGTAGCTACGGCTAATTCACCCCTCCACTTT
TRBV19	many	TRBJ1-5	TRBD1	CASSLRTGPGNQPQHF	TGTGCCAGTAGTCTACGGACAGGCCCGGGCAATCAGCCCCAGCATTTT
TRBV10-3	NA	TRBJ1-2	TRBD1	CASSITGTGYGYTF	TGTGCCAGCAGCATTACCGGGACAGGGTATGGCTACACCTTC
TRBV29-1	many	TRBJ1-5	NA	CSVKKETGQPQHF	TGCAGCGTTAAAAAGGAGACGGGTCAGCCCCAGCATTTT
TRBV29-1	NA	TRBJ2-1	NA	CSVQGWEPSYNEQFF	TGCAGCGTCCAAGGGTGGGAACCGTCCTACAATGAGCAGTTCTTC
TRBV7-8	NA	TRBJ2-7	NA	CASSRAGSSYEQYF	TGTGCCAGCAGCCGGGCAGGGAGCTCCTACGAGCAGTACTTC
TRBV20-1	many	TRBJ1-5	NA	CSTGAGGNQPQHF	TGCAGTACGGGGGCCGGCGGCAATCAGCCCCAGCATTTT
TRBV4-3	NA	TRBJ1-3	NA	CASSQDPGGPGNTIYF	TGCGCCAGCAGCCAAGATCCGGGCGGCCCTGGAAACACCATATATTTT
TRBV2	NA	TRBJ1-5	TRBD1	CASSGQGVGDFQPQHF	TGTGCCAGCAGTGGACAGGGGGTTGGTGATTTTCAGCCCCAGCATTTT
TRBV20-1	few	TRBJ2-7	NA	CSARDLGGYEQYF	TGCAGTGCTAGAGATTTAGGGGGCTACGAGCAGTACTTC
TRBV6-6	many	TRBJ1-4	TRBD1	CASTTTEGAREKLFF	TGTGCCAGCACCACAACCGAGGGGGCGAGGGAAAAACTGTTTTTT
TRBV10-3	once	TRBJ2-2	NA	CAISEATNTGELFF	TGTGCCATCAGTGAGGCCACGAACACCGGGGAGCTGTTTTTT
TRBV10-2	NA	TRBJ1-2	NA	CASSEPGRGGGYTF	TGCGCCAGCAGTGAGCCGGGCAGGGGAGGCGGCTACACCTTC
TRBV9	NA	TRBJ2-7	TRBD1	CATSVGTGESYEQYF	TGTGCCACCAGCGTAGGGACAGGGGAATCCTACGAGCAGTACTTC
TRBV12-3/TRBV12-4	NA	TRBJ1-6	NA	CASTLGQINSPLHF	TGTGCCAGCACCCTAGGACAGATTAATTCACCCCTCCACTTT
TRBV10-3	NA	TRBJ2-7	TRBD1	CASSNLRTGSYEQYF	TGTGCCAGCAGTAACCTTCGGACAGGATCCTACGAGCAGTACTTC
TRBV7-9	many	TRBJ1-4	TRBD1	CASSFRTQGVEKLFF	TGTGCCAGCAGCTTTCGGACCCAGGGGGTCGAAAAACTGTTTTTT
TRBV29-1	NA	TRBJ1-1	TRBD1	CSVGTVTEAFF	TGCAGCGTGGGGACAGTCACTGAAGCCTTCTTT
TRBV6-6	many	TRBJ1-5	NA	CASRKDGGNQPQHF	TGTGCCAGCAGGAAGGATGGGGGCAATCAGCCCCAGCATTTT
TRBV5-1	many	TRBJ1-2	TRBD1	CASSWGWARDRSGGDGYTF	TGCGCCAGCAGCTGGGGATGGGCCCGGGACAGGAGCGGGGGCGATGGCTACACCTTC
TRBV5-1	NA	TRBJ2-5	TRBD2	CASSQTLAGVETQYF	TGCGCCAGCAGCCAAACCCTAGCGGGGGTTGAGACCCAGTACTTC
TRBV7-2	NA	TRBJ2-5	NA	CASSQDGRAEQETQYF	TGCGCCAGCAGCCAAGATGGAAGGGCGGAACAAGAGACCCAGTACTTC
TRBV12-3/TRBV12-4	NA	TRBJ1-2	TRBD1	CASSFGTGFGYTF	TGTGCCAGCAGTTTCGGGACAGGATTTGGCTACACCTTC
TRBV6-5	many	TRBJ2-6	NA	CASGANVLTF	TGTGCCTCTGGGGCCAACGTCCTGACTTTC
TRBV2	many	TRBJ2-2	TRBD1	CASSQGQSTGELFF	TGTGCCAGCAGTCAGGGACAGAGCACCGGGGAGCTGTTTTTT
TRBV5-6	few	TRBJ1-1	NA	CASTPPVGTEAFF	TGTGCCAGCACCCCCCCGGTGGGCACTGAAGCTTTCTTT
TRBV15	many	TRBJ1-2	NA	CATSRDGRGDYGYTF	TGTGCCACCAGCAGAGATGGCCGAGGGGACTATGGCTACACCTTC
TRBV15	once	TRBJ2-5	NA	CATTTDREGNQPQYF	TGTGCCACCACCACAGACAGGGAGGGGAATCAGCCCCAGTACTTC
TRBV15	many	TRBJ1-1	NA	CATSRVGDSAEAFF	TGTGCCACCAGCAGAGTTGGGGATTCAGCTGAAGCTTTCTTT
TRBV7-8	few	TRBJ1-1	NA	CASSFIRNTEAFF	TGTGCCAGCAGCTTCATCAGGAACACTGAAGCTTTCTTT
TRBV6-6	NA	TRBJ1-4	NA	CASSQDSRNEKLFF	TGTGCCAGCAGTCAGGACAGTCGAAATGAAAAACTGTTTTTT
TRBV7-8	many	TRBJ2-6	NA	CASSLHPGVGANVLTF	TGTGCCAGCAGCTTACATCCAGGGGTCGGGGCCAACGTCCTGACTTTC
TRBV25-1	NA	TRBJ1-6	NA	CASRAPYREVLHF	TGTGCCAGCAGGGCACCTTACAGGGAAGTCCTCCACTTT
TRBV9	NA	TRBJ1-2	NA	CASSDLQDVINYGYTF	TGTGCCAGCAGCGACCTCCAGGACGTGATTAACTATGGCTACACCTTC
TRBV7-3	NA	TRBJ1-5	NA	CASSNWGYGNQPQHF	TGTGCCAGCAGTAACTGGGGGTATGGCAATCAGCCCCAGCATTTT
TRBV9	few	TRBJ2-5	NA	CASSRSGQKETQYF	TGTGCCAGCAGCAGAAGCGGACAAAAGGAGACCCAGTACTTC
TRBV12-3/TRBV12-4	many	TRBJ1-2	TRBD1	CASSPLEGALGGYTF	TGTGCCAGCAGCCCACTTGAGGGGGCGCTCGGTGGCTACACCTTC
TRBV12-3/TRBV12-4	NA	TRBJ1-5	NA	CASSPTLLGGTGNQPQHF	TGTGCCAGCAGTCCAACCCTCCTAGGCGGGACGGGCAATCAGCCCCAGCATTTT
TRBV7-9	NA	TRBJ1-2	NA	CASSPPAGASYGYTF	TGTGCCAGCAGCCCTCCCGCGGGGGCCAGCTATGGCTACACCTTC
TRBV2	NA	TRBJ1-5	TRBD1	CASSYRRGTGERSNQPQHF	TGTGCCAGCAGTTACAGGCGTGGGACAGGAGAGAGGAGCAATCAGCCCCAGCATTTT
TRBV7-7	many	TRBJ2-5	TRBD1	CASSPQGQVQETQYF	TGTGCCAGCAGCCCACAAGGACAGGTCCAAGAGACCCAGTACTTC
TRBV5-5	NA	TRBJ1-5	TRBD1	CARDPDRAQPQHF	TGTGCTAGAGATCCGGACAGGGCTCAGCCCCAGCATTTT
TRBV25-1	many	TRBJ2-7	NA	CASSEFWGYEQYF	TGTGCCAGCAGTGAATTTTGGGGCTACGAGCAGTACTTC
TRBV5-6	many	TRBJ2-7	NA	CASSRLGQGKDEQYF	TGTGCCAGCAGCCGTCTGGGGCAGGGGAAGGACGAGCAGTACTTC
TRBV15	many	TRBJ2-2	NA	CATSRDQVNTGELFF	TGTGCCACCAGCAGAGATCAGGTTAACACCGGGGAGCTGTTTTTT
TRBV4-2	NA	TRBJ1-5	NA	CASSLIVGGTSINNQPQHF	TGTGCCAGCAGCCTAATAGTCGGGGGGACCTCAATCAACAATCAGCCCCAGCATTTT
TRBV7-3	many	TRBJ2-5	NA	CASSLGPTGAETQYF	TGTGCCAGCAGCCTGGGCCCAACAGGCGCAGAGACCCAGTACTTC
TRBV29-1	many	TRBJ2-7	NA	CSVEDRGPKQQYF	TGCAGCGTTGAAGACAGGGGCCCTAAACAGCAGTACTTC
TRBV20-1	many	TRBJ1-1	TRBD1	CSAPQGTEAFF	TGCAGTGCCCCACAGGGGACTGAAGCTTTCTTT
TRBV11-1	many	TRBJ1-2	NA	CASSSAYGYTF	TGTGCCAGCAGTTCCGCCTATGGCTACACCTTC
TRBV19	NA	TRBJ2-2	TRBD1	CASRQGWDTGELFF	TGTGCCAGTAGACAGGGGTGGGACACCGGGGAGCTGTTTTTT
TRBV7-9	NA	TRBJ1-5	NA	CANLGRSSNQPQHF	TGTGCCAATCTTGGGAGGAGTAGCAATCAGCCCCAGCATTTT
TRBV20-1	NA	TRBJ1-1	TRBD1	CSAQEGGSNTEAFF	TGCAGTGCCCAGGAAGGGGGCTCGAACACTGAAGCTTTCTTT
TRBV6-1	NA	TRBJ1-1	NA	CASSRAPGQQNTEAFF	TGTGCCAGCAGTCGCGCCCCGGGACAACAGAACACTGAAGCTTTCTTT
TRBV7-9	many	TRBJ1-2	NA	CASSLTWTAFYGYTF	TGTGCCAGCAGCTTAACTTGGACAGCCTTCTATGGCTACACCTTC
TRBV15	NA	TRBJ2-7	TRBD2	CATSSHRDYPYEQYF	TGTGCCACCAGCAGCCACCGGGACTACCCCTACGAGCAGTACTTC
TRBV29-1	many	TRBJ2-1	TRBD2	CSVGGGRGEYNEQFF	TGCAGCGTCGGCGGCGGGAGGGGAGAATACAATGAGCAGTTCTTC